The 22 T cell receptor beta chains presented below share a single source sample, sequenced in a study of T cells in Graves' hyperthyroidism and ophthalmopathy. TCR beta CDR3 sequences were amplified from RNA transcripts. When the TCR CDR3 underwent first-round RT-PCR, the HTBI primer set was used. A single record per CDR3 protein comes from TCRdb applying MiXCR to the multiplex PCR reads. The table lists some 800,000 distinct CDR3 sequences, about 38% of them singletons. The material sequenced was blood. Receptors were obtained from a man aged 18 to 30 with Graves' hyperthyroidism.

This clonotype was counted many times. This chain uses TRBV29-1 with TRBJ1-1; 9 nucleotides agree with TRBD1. The junction had 13 bases not matched to a gene; V was cut back by 1 base and J by 10 bases. There are 15 residues in the CDR3. Germline values: CDR1 SQVTM, CDR2 ANQGSEA. As DNA, the CDR3 is TGCAGCGTTGAAGTTGTACCGGGACAGGGAAATGGAGCTTTCTTT. It yields the protein CSVEVVPGQGNGAFF.

V and J are TRBV7-2 and TRBJ1-3; D may be TRBD1 (5 bases). V lost 2 bases to trimming and J lost 4 bases, with 18 bases between them. The germline CDR1 and CDR2 sequences are SGHTA and FQGNSA. CDR3 length: 17 residues. The chain's CDR3 is CASSLLTGTSRGNTIYF. The CDR3, as DNA: TGTGCCAGCAGCTTATTAACCGGGACCTCGAGGGGAAACACCATATATTTT.

This clonotype was detected only once. The chain links TRBV15 to TRBJ2-3, with D possibly matching TRBD2 (5 bases). Trimming left V 4 bases short and J 7 bases short, with 15 bases between. The CDR3 runs to 14 residues. Per germline, CDR1 LNHNV and CDR2 YYDKDF (reference sequence). CDR3 sequence: CATSTLTGTHTQYF. The DNA of the CDR3 is TGTGCCACCAGCACCCTCACGGGAACCCATACGCAGTATTTT.

The chain has TRBV15 and TRBJ2-5; D might be TRBD1 (6 bases). This CDR3 contains 16 residues. Germline V gene sequence: CDR1 LNHNV, CDR2 YYDKDF (reference sequence). The V end was cut by 1 base, the J end by 3 bases, with 15 bases between. The CDR3 spells CATSRGPGQGEETQYF. The CDR3 DNA is TGTGCCACCAGCAGAGGACCGGGACAAGGAGAAGAGACCCAGTACTTC.

This clonotype was seen many times. The V and J genes are TRBV2 and TRBJ2-2; D remains unclear. Deletions cut 4 bases from V and 1 base from J, with 7 bases between. CDR3 length: 14 amino acids. Germline values: CDR1 SNHLY, CDR2 FYNNEI. The CDR3 sequence: CASSVAQNTGELFF. In DNA form, the CDR3 reads TGTGCCAGCAGTGTTGCACAGAACACCGGGGAGCTGTTTTTT.

This clonotype was recorded many times. The rearrangement joins TRBV13 to TRBJ1-5; D not certain. Germline CDR1 and CDR2: PRHDT and FYEKMQ (reference sequence). V lost 0 bases to trimming and J lost 0 bases, with 6 bases between them. This CDR3 is 15 amino acids long. The CDR3 DNA sequence: TGTGCCAGCAGCTTAGGGCGGATTAGCAATCAGCCCCAGCATTTT. Its protein is CASSLGRISNQPQHF.

The V and J genes are TRBV15 and TRBJ2-5, with a tentative D call TRBD2 (6 bases). The V and J ends lost 4 bases and 2 bases respectively, with 14 bases between them. The CDR3 runs 15 residues. Germline V lookup: CDR1 LNHNV, CDR2 YYDKDF (reference sequence). The CDR3 here is CATSNGGALQETQYF. In nucleotides, the CDR3 is TGTGCCACCAGCAACGGAGGGGCGCTTCAAGAGACCCAGTACTTC.

In its sample, this clonotype was seen a few times. The rearrangement links TRBV7-2 to TRBJ2-7; D gene unclear. Germline lookup yields CDR1 SGHTA and CDR2 FQGNSA. The CDR3 is made up of 17 amino acids. Trimming took off 0 bases at V and 0 bases at J, with 15 bases between the two ends. The CDR3 bases are TGTGCCAGCAGCTTAGCGCAATCTAGGACGGTCTCCTACGAGCAGTACTTC. Its translation: CASSLAQSRTVSYEQYF.

This clonotype was recorded many times. This chain uses TRBV25-1 with TRBJ2-2; 12 nucleotides align to TRBD2. The V gene end was trimmed by 2 bases and the J gene end by 5 bases; junction bases not matched to a gene: 3. Germline CDR1 is MGHDK and CDR2 is SYGVNS. CDR3 length: 16 residues. The CDR3 loop is CASSERTSGATGELFF. As DNA, the CDR3 is TGTGCCAGCAGTGAAAGGACTAGCGGGGCGACCGGGGAGCTGTTTTTT. The full variable domain, completed using reference TRBV25-1 and TRBJ2-2, is EADIYQTPRYLVIGTGKKITLECSQTMGHDKMYWYQQDPGMELHLIHYSYGVNSTEKGDLSSESTVSRIRTEHFPLTLESARPSHTSQYLCASSERTSGATGELFFGEGSRLTVL.

There are many counts of this clonotype. J is TRBJ1-3 and V is TRBV7-2; D might be TRBD1 (5 bases). Germline V gene data show CDR1 as SGHTA and CDR2 as FQGNSA. Trimming left V 5 bases short and J 3 bases short, with 11 bases between. The CDR3 has 14 residues. The CDR3 protein is CASSPLGHGNTIYF. CDR3 sequence (DNA): TGTGCCAGCAGCCCGCTGGGGCATGGAAACACCATATATTTT.

This clonotype was counted between two and nine times. The CDR3 protein is CASSVSGRQETQYF. CDR3 DNA sequence: TGTGCCAGCAGCGTATCAGGGCGACAAGAGACCCAGTACTTC. This chain connects TRBV13 to TRBJ2-5, with D maybe TRBD1 (5 bases). Trimming cost V 5 bases and J 2 bases, with 12 bases left between them. CDR3 length equals 14 residues. CDR1 PRHDT and CDR2 FYEKMQ come from the germline V gene (reference sequence).

The rearrangement uses TRBV14 and TRBJ1-6, with D unclear. The CDR3 is made up of 13 amino acids. Germline-derived CDR1 and CDR2 are SGHDN and FVKESK. With 0 bases removed from V and 15 bases from J, the gap between germline ends came to 12 bases. The CDR3 sequence: CASSQDFRQVLHF. The CDR3 region has the DNA TGTGCCAGCAGCCAAGATTTCCGGCAGGTCCTCCACTTT.

The rearrangement uses TRBV29-1 and TRBJ2-7; 9 nucleotides line up with TRBD2. Germline V gene lookup returns CDR1 SQVTM and CDR2 ANQGSEA. Losses at the gene ends were 6 bases for V and 4 bases for J; bases not matched to a gene: 10. CDR3 length equals 14 residues. CDR3 sequence (DNA): TGCAGCGTCCAAGATGTAGCGGGGGCATACGAGCAGTACTTC. Amino acids: CSVQDVAGAYEQYF.

The table lists this clonotype with a count of one. The chain uses TRBV6-5 and TRBJ2-2; either TRBD1 or TRBD2 may fit D (5 bases each). Germline V gene lookup returns CDR1 MNHEY and CDR2 SVGAGI. Trimming pared 2 bases from V and 8 bases from J, leaving 9 bases between. This CDR3 spans 13 amino acids. DNA for the CDR3: TGTGCCAGCAGTTACGTCGAGGGGGGGGAGCTGTTTTTT. Its protein product is CASSYVEGGELFF.

The table lists this clonotype with many counts. V is TRBV9 and J is TRBJ1-4, with a tentative D call TRBD1 (6 bases). The ends were cut back, 0 bases at V and 8 bases at J, with 17 bases in the middle. CDR1 is SGDLS, CDR2 YYNGEE, per germline. The CDR3 is 16 amino acids. The CDR3 here is CASSVGGGGSGEKLFF. Written as DNA, the CDR3 is TGTGCCAGCAGCGTAGGAGGAGGGGGGTCGGGAGAAAAACTGTTTTTT.

There are many counts of this clonotype. The chain combines TRBV5-8 with TRBJ1-1; the D gene is possibly TRBD1 (5 bases). V was clipped by 8 bases and J by 5 bases, with 16 bases between them. Germline V gives CDR1 SGHTS, CDR2 YDEGEE. This CDR3 has 13 amino acids. This chain's CDR3 is CASSLTRGTEAFF. CDR3 sequence (DNA): TGTGCCAGTAGTCTAACTCGGGGGACTGAAGCTTTCTTT.

This clonotype was seen ten or more times. This chain joins TRBV7-9 and TRBJ2-6; D gene uncertain. V lost 3 bases, J lost 5 bases, and 5 bases lay in between. Germline CDR1 reads SEHNR; CDR2 reads FQNEAQ (reference sequence). The CDR3 is made up of 13 amino acids. CDR3 DNA sequence: TGTGCCAGCAGCTTGACCCGGGCCAACGTCCTGACTTTC. Translated: CASSLTRANVLTF.

A remark on this clonotype: One junction end disagrees with the germline gene, perhaps due to a read error. The chain employs TRBV20-1 and TRBJ1-5, with D hard to call. The CDR3 loop spans 11 amino acids. Germline V gene lookup returns CDR1 DFQATT and CDR2 SNEGSKA (reference sequence). The CDR3 protein is CSARGSQTQHF. In DNA form, the CDR3 reads TGCAGTGCTAGAGGGAGTCAGACCCAGCATTTT.

The chain is built from TRBV15 and TRBJ1-5, with a weak D call TRBD1 (5 bases). V lost 3 bases, J lost 4 bases, and 16 bases lay in between. Germline values: CDR1 LNHNV, CDR2 YYDKDF (reference sequence). This CDR3 spans 16 amino acids. CDR3 residues: CATSSLSRAGNQPQHF. The CDR3 bases are TGTGCCACCAGCAGTTTGAGCAGGGCTGGGAATCAGCCCCAGCATTTT.

The chain joins TRBV10-3 to TRBJ2-6; possible D gene TRBD1, 5 bases. CDR1 is ENHRY, CDR2 SYGVKD, per germline. The CDR3 sequence is 15 residues long. V shed 5 bases and J shed 0 bases, with 8 bases lying between them. The CDR3 loop reads CAISYGASGANVLTF. As DNA, the CDR3 is TGTGCCATCAGTTATGGGGCCTCTGGGGCCAACGTCCTGACTTTC.

This clonotype came up many times. The chain joins TRBV10-2 to TRBJ2-7; D possibly matches TRBD1 or TRBD2 (5 bases each). The V end was cut by 5 bases, the J end by 3 bases, with 14 bases between. Germline V CDR1 and CDR2: WSHSY, SAAADI. The CDR3 length is 14 residues. CDR3 sequence reads: CASSQGRWIYEQYF. CDR3 in DNA: TGCGCCAGCAGTCAGGGACGGTGGATCTACGAGCAGTACTTC.

This clonotype has a handful of counts. The chain combines TRBV5-1 with TRBJ2-2; D is unclear. Germline V gene lookup returns CDR1 SGHRS and CDR2 YFSETQ. This CDR3 has 14 amino acids. V shed 2 bases and J shed 7 bases, with 12 bases lying between them. CDR3: CASSLGPPSGELFF. DNA of the CDR3: TGCGCCAGCAGCTTAGGCCCACCGAGCGGGGAGCTGTTTTTT.